This note documents a single T cell receptor beta chain sequence. Produced via immunoSEQ multiplex PCR; TCRdb's table is partial and in-frame only. The repertoire holds around 2.5 million clones, with more than 85% as singletons. The data were taken from a study of shared clonotypes between healthy human individuals. Germline V gene lookup returns CDR1 SGHRS and CDR2 YFSETQ. Trimming left V 2 bases short and J 1 base short, with 15 bases between. There are 16 residues in the CDR3. The sample was naive CD4+ T cells from PBMCs. The subset is: CD45RA+ positively selected. The clonotype comes from a man aged 18 to 30 in good health. Some clones in this sample may be carry-over from other donors' samples. The J gene is TRBJ1-1, the V gene TRBV5-1; no firm D call. DNA for the CDR3: TGCGCCAGCAGCTTCGGAGACCCTATACCGAACACTGAAGCTTTCTTT. Its protein is CASSFGDPIPNTEAFF.